This T cell receptor beta chain was retrieved from a study of beta chain features in type 1 diabetes. Notes on the study in general: Insertions at VDJ junctions were less frequent in type 1 diabetes patients. These patients also deleted more nucleotides at the same junctions.

Expressed TCRB transcripts were sequenced because the isolated RNA had all been reverse transcribed beforehand. Profiled with immunoSEQ multiplex PCR; TCRdb holds only in-frame clones, not every one. In the table there are around 320,000 clones, 14% of which are singletons. As concerns this clone: Its antigen is unknown.

Germline loops: CDR1 ENHRY, CDR2 SYGVKD. V gave up 10 bases and J gave up 8 bases; unmatched junction bases: 12. CDR3 size: 15 residues. This chain connects TRBV10-3 to TRBJ2-3; 13 bases are shared with TRBD2. Material: central memory CD4+ T cells from blood. This clonotype was sampled from a young man in good health. The CDR3 is CATETSGGPEGTQYF. The DNA of the CDR3 is TGTGCCACCGAGACTAGCGGGGGGCCCGAGGGTACGCAGTATTTT.